This T cell receptor (beta chain) appears in the sequencing data of a study of cytomegalovirus exposure and HLA in healthy donors. Study-wide findings and caveats: A later analysis, which compared TCR beta chains of equal frequency, found the HLA-associated ones more clonally expanded.

Of note for this clone: What it binds is not known.

The primer mix had 60 Vbeta and 13 Jbeta primers. Assay used: immunoSEQ multiplex PCR; TCRdb lists only in-frame clones, some missing. This sample yields 100,000 to 150,000 clones, of which about four fifths are seen a single time; roughly 2% belongs to the top ten. Germline V gene data show CDR1 as SGHVS and CDR2 as FQNEAQ. Trimming stripped 5 bases from V and 9 bases from J, with 17 bases between. CDR3 size: 15 residues. This clonotype originated in a man between 18 and 35 years old in good health and CMV-seronegative. Material for sequencing was PBMCs. The genes are TRBV7-8 and TRBJ1-6; TRBD1 is a possible D gene (5 bases). The CDR3 is CASSAKGVYVSPLHF. The CDR3 nucleotides are TGTGCCAGCAGCGCAAAAGGGGTGTACGTTTCACCCCTCCACTTT.